What follows are 14 T cell receptor beta chains derived from one specimen sequenced in a study of blood T cell repertoires in COVID-19. Some clones are missing from TCRdb's copy, which holds only in-frame ones; the method was immunoSEQ multiplex PCR. The sample has approximately 430,000 clones; roughly 90% are singletons. The sample comprised peripheral blood. All receptors come from a young woman with active or convalescent COVID-19.

The rearrangement joins TRBV3-1 (or the pseudogene TRBV3-2) to TRBJ2-3, with 9 bases lining up with TRBD2. V shed 6 bases and J 3 bases; nucleotides not matched to a gene: 13. The CDR3 sequence is 17 residues long. Per germline, CDR1 LGHDT and CDR2 YNNKEL (reference sequence). The CDR3 region is CASSAVTSGRPTDTQYF. CDR3 coding DNA: TGTGCCAGCAGTGCAGTCACTAGCGGGCGTCCGACAGATACGCAGTATTTT.

This clone has a single count. The chain uses TRBV20-1 and TRBJ2-3; 8 bases match TRBD2. CDR3 length: 15 amino acids. Looked up from germline, CDR1 is DFQATT and CDR2 is SNEGSKA (reference sequence). Trimming at V came to 3 bases and at J to 1 base, leaving 6 bases not matched to a gene. CDR3: CSASFVTSGTDTQYF. CDR3 nucleotide sequence: TGCAGTGCTAGTTTTGTGACTAGCGGCACAGATACGCAGTATTTT.

The rearrangement links TRBV4-2 to TRBJ1-2, with 7 bases fitting TRBD1. This CDR3 has 14 amino acids. The J segment lost 2 bases and the V segment lost 3 bases, leaving 3 bases of the junction unmatched. Germline V gene lookup returns CDR1 LGHNA and CDR2 YNFKEQ. Here the CDR3 DNA reads TGTGCCAGCAGCCAGAGGGACAGCAACTATGGCTACACCTTC. This gives the protein CASSQRDSNYGYTF.

The V and J genes are TRBV2 and TRBJ1-1, with 8 bases lining up with TRBD1. This CDR3 region has 14 residues. Germline values: CDR1 SNHLY, CDR2 FYNNEI. The junction had 4 bases not matched to a gene; V was cut back by 6 bases and J by 1 base. CDR3: CASSVGQANTEAFF. In DNA, the CDR3 is TGTGCCAGCAGCGTGGGACAGGCGAACACTGAAGCTTTCTTT.

V is TRBV14 and J is TRBJ1-2; D ambiguous. The germline V and J ends were trimmed by 2 bases and 8 bases, with 15 bases remaining between them. CDR1 and CDR2 from the germline V gene are SGHDN and FVKESK. This CDR3 is built from 14 residues. The CDR3, as DNA: TGTGCCAGCAGCCAACTAGAGGGATCCTTGGGCTACACCTTC. This codes for CASSQLEGSLGYTF.

V is TRBV11-2 and J is TRBJ1-1; 8 bases are a match to TRBD1. The CDR3 is made up of 12 amino acids. The germline V gene has CDR1 SGHAT and CDR2 FQNNGV. Trimming cost V 7 bases and J 9 bases; bases outside gene matches: 7. The CDR3 spells CASISSRGQAFF. The CDR3 coding sequence is TGTGCCAGCATCTCCTCCAGGGGGCAAGCTTTCTTT.

Details on this clone: This specimen includes other DNA sequences encoding the same CDR3. CDR3 amino acids: CASSLLAGAYNEQFF. The CDR3 coding sequence is TGTGCCAGCAGCTTATTAGCGGGCGCCTACAATGAGCAGTTCTTC. The gene calls are TRBV7-6 and TRBJ2-1; 7 positions agree with TRBD2. V lost 2 bases to trimming and J lost 2 bases; unmatched junction nucleotides: 3. The V gene's germline CDR1 is SGHVS and CDR2 FNYEAQ. The length of the CDR3 is 15 residues.

Here the CDR3 DNA reads TGTGCCAGCTCCCAAGGCCAGAGACAGACCAACTATGGCTACACCTTC. It specifies CASSQGQRQTNYGYTF. The rearrangement uses TRBV18 and TRBJ1-2, with D perhaps TRBD1 (5 bases). The CDR3 consists of 16 residues. The V gene's germline CDR1 is KGHSH and CDR2 LQKENI. Trimming removed 6 bases from V and 2 bases from J, with 19 bases in between.

CDR3 in amino acids: CASSELGTGYDEQYF. CDR3 DNA sequence: TGTGCCAGCAGTGAATTAGGGACAGGCTACGATGAGCAGTACTTC. The V call is TRBV6-1, the J call TRBJ2-7; 8 bases map to TRBD1. V lost 2 bases to trimming and J lost 7 bases; unmatched junction nucleotides: 10. CDR1 is MNHNS and CDR2 is SASEGT in the germline V gene. This CDR3 is 15 amino acids long.

The chain employs TRBV11-2 and TRBJ1-1; D is possibly TRBD1 (6 bases). The germline V and J ends were trimmed by 2 bases and 0 bases, with 13 bases remaining between them. The CDR3 consists of 16 residues. Germline lookup yields CDR1 SGHAT and CDR2 FQNNGV. CDR3 sequence: CASSLQLTGMNTEAFF. CDR3 coding DNA: TGTGCCAGCAGCTTACAACTGACAGGAATGAACACTGAAGCTTTCTTT.

This sequence joins TRBV28 and TRBJ2-7; 9 nucleotides agree with TRBD1. Per germline, CDR1 MDHEN and CDR2 SYDVKM. J gave up 2 bases and V 4 bases, and 6 bases lay outside the gene matches. The CDR3 consists of 15 residues. The CDR3 loop is CASSSRTGAAYEQYF. CDR3 bases: TGTGCCAGCAGTTCCCGGACAGGGGCGGCCTACGAGCAGTACTTC.

The V and J genes are TRBV7-8 and TRBJ1-1; D unresolved. Trimming left V 5 bases short and J 4 bases short, with 5 bases between. The V gene's germline CDR1 is SGHVS and CDR2 FQNEAQ. This CDR3 spans 11 amino acids. CDR3 sequence reads: CASSPRTEAFF. CDR3 nucleotide sequence: TGTGCCAGCAGCCCTCGCACTGAAGCTTTCTTT.

The chain couples TRBV3-1 (or the pseudogene TRBV3-2) to TRBJ1-3; 7 nucleotides agree with TRBD1. There are 15 residues in the CDR3. V shed 2 bases and J 0 bases; nucleotides not matched to a gene: 1. CDR1 and CDR2 (germline): LGHDT, YNNKEL (reference sequence). In DNA form, the CDR3 reads TGTGCCAGCAGCCAAAGGGACAGCTCTGGAAACACCATATATTTT. This encodes CASSQRDSSGNTIYF.

This chain uses TRBV4-1 with TRBJ1-2; the match to TRBD1 covers 7 bases. Germline trimming cut 0 bases from V and 4 bases from J; bases unmatched to any gene: 2. This CDR3 has 14 residues. Germline CDR1 is MGHRA and CDR2 is YSYEKL. CDR3 residues: CASSQDTGVYGYTF. As DNA, the CDR3 is TGCGCCAGCAGCCAAGATACAGGGGTCTATGGCTACACCTTC.